This TCR beta chain was obtained from a study of T cell responses to AZD1222 COVID-19 vaccine. Study conclusions and caveats: Donors were mostly white British, more females; clonal diversity possibly underestimated. Recipients of AZD1222 seropositive at baseline numbered only 5 to 7. Compared with day 0, the breadth and depth of the Spike-specific TCR repertoire rose significantly after two doses of AZD1222.

Assay: immunoSEQ multiplex PCR; the TCRdb copy retains only in-frame clones and omits some. The repertoire includes some 250,000 clones, around 93% of them detected once, and 0.55% sits in the top ten. The analysis combined second doses at about 4 or about 12 weeks. In the case of this clone: What it binds is unknown.

The material sequenced was peripheral blood, taken 28 days after the second AZD1222 dose. The sequence derives from an adult who received the AZD1222 COVID-19 vaccine.

CDR3 sequence: CASSVEAGAGGYGYTF. The CDR3 DNA reads TGTGCCAGCAGCGTAGAGGCGGGGGCAGGGGGCTATGGCTACACCTTC. The chain employs TRBV9 and TRBJ1-2; 7 nucleotides agree with TRBD1. Losses at the gene ends were 0 bases for V and 4 bases for J; bases not matched to a gene: 9. This CDR3 is built from 16 residues. Per germline, CDR1 SGDLS and CDR2 YYNGEE.